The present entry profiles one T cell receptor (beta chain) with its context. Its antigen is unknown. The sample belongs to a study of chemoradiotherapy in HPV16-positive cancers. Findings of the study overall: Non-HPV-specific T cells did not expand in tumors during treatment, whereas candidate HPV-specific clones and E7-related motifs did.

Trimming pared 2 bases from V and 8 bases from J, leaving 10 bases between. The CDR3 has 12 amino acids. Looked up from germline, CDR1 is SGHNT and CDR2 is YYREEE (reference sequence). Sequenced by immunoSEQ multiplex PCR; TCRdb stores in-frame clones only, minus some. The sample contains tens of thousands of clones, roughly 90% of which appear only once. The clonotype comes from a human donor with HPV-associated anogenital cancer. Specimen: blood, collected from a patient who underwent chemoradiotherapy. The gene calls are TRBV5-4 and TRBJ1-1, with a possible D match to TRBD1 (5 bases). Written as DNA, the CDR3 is TGTGCCAGCAGCTTCACAGGTCTCGAAGCTTTCTTT. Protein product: CASSFTGLEAFF.